This T cell receptor beta chain was documented in a study of cytomegalovirus exposure and HLA in healthy donors. Study-level information: Just over 80% of 300 to 450 genotyped donors fell in the Caucasian-associated ancestry cluster. Study-wide results and limits: CMV serostatus was the only recorded immune exposure for donors. TCR association rates varied by HLA locus in a later analysis, with DRB1 highest and HLA-C lowest.

With regard to this clone: Its antigen is not known.

13 Jbeta primers and 60 Vbeta primers were used for the PCR. Clones were sequenced by immunoSEQ multiplex PCR, and TCRdb holds only the in-frame ones, with some missing. The table lists approximately 150,000 clones, about 77% of them singletons. Germline CDR1 reads KGHSH; CDR2 reads LQKENI. Trimming removed 4 bases at V and 7 bases at J, with 22 bases between. This CDR3 has 17 amino acids. What was sequenced was PBMCs. The sequence came from a woman in her forties or fifties in good health and CMV-seronegative. V usage is TRBV18 and J usage is TRBJ2-2; TRBD1 is a possible D gene (5 bases). CDR3 protein: CASSLNHAQGGSGELFF. CDR3 sequence (DNA): TGTGCCAGCTCACTAAACCACGCGCAGGGTGGAAGCGGGGAGCTGTTTTTT.